This passage covers 5 T cell receptor beta chains from one sample sequenced in a study of blood T cell repertoires in COVID-19. Data came from immunoSEQ multiplex PCR; TCRdb stores just in-frame clones and leaves some out. The sample consists of approximately 240,000 clones, 85% of them appearing once. The material sequenced was peripheral blood. These receptors came from a man over 45 who had recovered from COVID-19.

V gene TRBV28 combines with J gene TRBJ2-7, with unresolved D. V gave up 6 bases and J gave up 0 bases, with 15 bases separating them. This CDR3 has 15 amino acids. The V gene's germline CDR1 is MDHEN and CDR2 SYDVKM. The CDR3 region is CASRPPGGLSYEQYF. For the CDR3, the DNA is TGTGCCAGCAGGCCCCCCGGCGGCCTCTCCTACGAGCAGTACTTC.

The V call is TRBV19, the J call TRBJ2-1, with 10 bases that match TRBD2. The CDR3 is 17 amino acids. V shed 4 bases, J shed 7 bases, and the junction held 13 bases outside the gene matches. Germline V gene sequence: CDR1 LNHDA, CDR2 SQIVND (reference sequence). CDR3 sequence reads: CASSKTSGYERRNEQFF. CDR3 nucleotides: TGTGCCAGTAGTAAGACTAGCGGGTACGAAAGGCGTAATGAGCAGTTCTTC.

The chain couples TRBV28 to TRBJ2-7; D is possibly TRBD2 (5 bases). This CDR3 is built from 13 residues. V lost 2 bases to trimming and J lost 7 bases, with 12 bases between them. CDR1 and CDR2 (germline): MDHEN, SYDVKM. The CDR3 loop is CASSLGERGEQYF. The DNA of the CDR3 is TGTGCCAGCAGTTTAGGGGAGAGAGGGGAGCAGTACTTC.

The rearrangement uses TRBV9 and TRBJ2-5, with no clear D. Germline CDR1 SGDLS, CDR2 YYNGEE. The V and J ends lost 4 bases and 5 bases respectively, with 9 bases between them. This CDR3 is 12 amino acids long. The CDR3 DNA reads as TGTGCCAGCAGCCGCTTGGAGGAGACCCAGTACTTC. Translated: CASSRLEETQYF.

This clone was detected many times. The CDR3 does not end in the conserved phenylalanine or tryptophan, so this is likely a read error. Because the CDR3's place on the DNA is in doubt, the DNA is left out and the CDR3 is given as listed by TCRdb. The chain recombines TRBV6-2 or TRBV6-3 with TRBJ2-7; the table's D call TRBD1 went unverified against the DNA. Germline V gene data show CDR1 as MNHEY and CDR2 as SVGEGT. The CDR3 comprises 12 residues, both ends counted. The CDR3 is CASSPRRHAPFL.